This record looks at one T cell receptor beta chain sequence and its context. This clonotype was counted ten times or more. What antigen it recognizes has not been identified. Per-base quality was not reported, and no clone a single base away is much larger than it. The data stem from a study of low-dose radiotherapy and immunotherapy resistance in tumors (dated by TCRdb to the early 2020s). About the full investigation: Patients in Cohort 1 were given 0.5 Gy per fraction every 2 weeks, and the prescribed total PTV dose was 6.5 Gy. The translational analysis covered eight patients: three from the first dose cohort and the first five from the second dose cohort. Cohort 2 received 1 Gy per fraction every two weeks, with a total of 13 Gy over 26 weeks. Starting on cycle 1 day 1, patients took 300 mg of aspirin by mouth once a day for four cycles. Every two weeks, patients got intravenous cyclophosphamide at 200 mg/m2, given one day ahead of each radiation and immunotherapy administration. Randomization of trial participants into treatment groups was not performed. Patients were given nivolumab as a 240 mg flat dose every two weeks and ipilimumab at 1 mg/kg every six weeks, with both drugs delivered intravenously.

V and J are trimmed by 0 bases and 4 bases, and the gene matches miss 6 bases of the junction. CDR1 and CDR2 (DFQATT, SNEGSKA) derive from the germline V gene (reference sequence). The CDR3 numbers 15 residues from cysteine through phenylalanine. The entry retains the CDR3 DNA only, 45 bases that are in frame from base 1. Interpreted using the paper, the time point label stands for: before trial treatment. Donors were enrolled in RACIN, a single-arm phase I dose-escalation trial in which nivolumab, ipilimumab, aspirin, low-dose cyclophosphamide and low-dose radiotherapy were combined. Patients were eligible if they had advanced solid tumors that were TIL-negative. First-strand cDNA was synthesized with Superscript III and a set of TRAV- and TRBV-specific primers, covering both TCRalpha and TCRbeta chains. TCRs were amplified for 20 PCR cycles with Phusion, using a constant-region primer paired with the adapter attached to the V primers. Amplification of the isolated mRNA was done with the MessageAmp II aRNA Amplification Kit, which involved a roughly 16-hour in vitro transcription at 37 degrees C. mRNA for TCR sequencing was isolated with the Dynabeads mRNA DIRECT Purification Kit. Indexed Illumina adapters were added in a second approximately 26-cycle Phusion PCR, and the resulting products were purified with AMPure XP beads. TCRalpha and TCRbeta libraries were deep-sequenced on an Illumina MiniSeq instrument. Turning to the authors' computational methods: Custom Perl scripts pooled TCR sequences encoding the same protein, removed out-of-frame sequences and computed each clonotype's abundance. Any TCR sequence backed by just one read was left out of the analysis. Shannon entropy, Gini index, clonality, richness, and the frequency of TCRs shared between repertoires were included as repertoire metrics. The public reads were reprocessed in TCRdb via fastp at Q25 and MiXCR, keeping in-frame beta chains. When rows share a CDR3 protein, they turn into one entry using the most common DNA and genes. It is TCRdb's table, rather than the study itself, that gives the V and J calls and clone size. Present in this sample are tens of thousands of distinct CDR3 sequences, more than 8.5% of which were seen just once. The biggest ten clones account for around 0.98% of the sample.

This receptor was obtained from a male donor with prostate cancer. The chain links TRBV20-1 with TRBJ2-7; 10 of the junction bases match TRBD2. Sequences were derived from PBMCs, sampled before treatment. The bases read TGCAGTGCTAGAGATCCCCTAGCGGGAGCGTACGAGCAGTACTTC. Translated, it gives CSARDPLAGAYEQYF.